This is a list of T cell receptor beta chains from one sample in a study of T cells in Graves' hyperthyroidism and ophthalmopathy. TCRdb recomputed calls from the multiplex PCR reads with MiXCR, one row per CDR3 protein. The data show 300,000 to 500,000 distinct CDR3 sequences, 15% seen once. Specimen: blood. These receptors were collected from a woman in her twenties or thirties with Graves' hyperthyroidism. Each CDR3 is given with its conserved first and last residue. The order of the fields is J gene, D gene, V gene, clone size, CDR3 DNA, CDR3 protein. The D gene is left open where the match is weak. Clone size is stated in some rows and not others, as once, few, many or a class when expanded.

J gene: TRBJ2-2; D gene: NA; V gene: TRBV7-2; clone size: few; CDR3 DNA: TGTGCCAGCGGGAAGCCGGGCCATACCGGGGAGCTGTTTTTT; CDR3 protein: CASGKPGHTGELFF
J gene: TRBJ1-1; D gene: NA; V gene: TRBV19; clone size: NA; CDR3 DNA: TGTGCCAGTAGTAAAAGGGGACTAACTGAAGCTTTCTTT; CDR3 protein: CASSKRGLTEAFF
J gene: TRBJ2-3; D gene: NA; V gene: TRBV28; clone size: NA; CDR3 DNA: TGTGCCAGCAGTTTAGGGGGAGCCCCCCCCAGCACAGATACGCAGTATTTT; CDR3 protein: CASSLGGAPPSTDTQYF
J gene: TRBJ2-3; D gene: NA; V gene: TRBV29-1; clone size: few; CDR3 DNA: TGCAGCGTTGTCGTTTCAGATACGCAGTATTTT; CDR3 protein: CSVVVSDTQYF
J gene: TRBJ2-5; D gene: NA; V gene: TRBV30; clone size: NA; CDR3 DNA: TGTGCCTGGAGTCCCCGGGCGAAGGAAGAGACCCAGTACTTC; CDR3 protein: CAWSPRAKEETQYF
J gene: TRBJ2-2; D gene: NA; V gene: TRBV12-3/TRBV12-4; clone size: many; CDR3 DNA: TGTGCCAGCAGTTTATCGGTTGGCAGCACCGGGGAGCTGTTTTTT; CDR3 protein: CASSLSVGSTGELFF
J gene: TRBJ1-1; D gene: TRBD1; V gene: TRBV29-1; clone size: few; CDR3 DNA: TGCAGCGTAGCCAGGGGGGGAGTGAACACTGAAGCTTTCTTT; CDR3 protein: CSVARGGVNTEAFF
J gene: TRBJ1-1; D gene: NA; V gene: TRBV6-1; clone size: many; CDR3 DNA: TGTGCCAGCAGGAGGGGGGGACTAGACACTGAAGCTTTCTTT; CDR3 protein: CASRRGGLDTEAFF
J gene: TRBJ2-7; D gene: NA; V gene: TRBV28; clone size: many; CDR3 DNA: TGTGCCAGCAGTCGATGGGTAGGAGAGCAGTACTTC; CDR3 protein: CASSRWVGEQYF
J gene: TRBJ1-4; D gene: NA; V gene: TRBV28; clone size: many; CDR3 DNA: TGTGCCAGCAGTTCGTTCTCTGGAAAAGTCGAAAAACTGTTTTTT; CDR3 protein: CASSSFSGKVEKLFF
J gene: TRBJ1-1; D gene: NA; V gene: TRBV4-2; clone size: few; CDR3 DNA: TGTGCCAGCAGCCAAGAGATTACATGGAACACTGAAGCTTTCTTT; CDR3 protein: CASSQEITWNTEAFF
J gene: TRBJ1-1; D gene: TRBD1; V gene: TRBV30; clone size: many; CDR3 DNA: TGTGCCTGGAGTATCCAGGGGGGCACTGAAGCTTTCTTT; CDR3 protein: CAWSIQGGTEAFF
J gene: TRBJ2-3; D gene: NA; V gene: TRBV5-1; clone size: few; CDR3 DNA: TGCGCCAGCAGCTCGTACGGGGTCACAGATACGCAGTATTTT; CDR3 protein: CASSSYGVTDTQYF
J gene: TRBJ2-7; D gene: NA; V gene: TRBV5-1; clone size: few; CDR3 DNA: TGCGCCAGCAGCTTGGATGTAAAGCACTACGAGCAGTACTTC; CDR3 protein: CASSLDVKHYEQYF
J gene: TRBJ2-3; D gene: TRBD2; V gene: TRBV29-1; clone size: many; CDR3 DNA: TGCAGCGTTGCCGGGACTACCACAGATACGCAGTATTTT; CDR3 protein: CSVAGTTTDTQYF
J gene: TRBJ2-2; D gene: TRBD1; V gene: TRBV2; clone size: many; CDR3 DNA: TGTGCCAGCAGTTATACTATGACAGGGCCCGTGAACACCGGGGAGCTGTTTTTT; CDR3 protein: CASSYTMTGPVNTGELFF
J gene: TRBJ2-7; D gene: NA; V gene: TRBV27; clone size: few; CDR3 DNA: TGTGCCAGCGCGACGGAGGATCCCTCCTACGAGCAGTACTTC; CDR3 protein: CASATEDPSYEQYF
J gene: TRBJ2-3; D gene: NA; V gene: TRBV7-2; clone size: many; CDR3 DNA: TGTGCCAGCAGCTTACTTATGTCATTGTTGGTCTCAGATACGCAGTATTTT; CDR3 protein: CASSLLMSLLVSDTQYF
J gene: TRBJ1-1; D gene: TRBD1; V gene: TRBV24-1; clone size: many; CDR3 DNA: TGTGCCACCAGAAGCGGACAGGGGGCTAATACTGAAGCTTTCTTT; CDR3 protein: CATRSGQGANTEAFF
J gene: TRBJ2-7; D gene: TRBD1; V gene: TRBV3-1; clone size: few; CDR3 DNA: TGTGCCAGCAGCCAGTCCAGGGGGCAAGGCGAGCAGTACTTC; CDR3 protein: CASSQSRGQGEQYF
J gene: TRBJ2-5; D gene: TRBD2; V gene: TRBV7-2; clone size: many; CDR3 DNA: TGTGCCAGCACCATAGCGGGAGGGCTGGAGACCCAGTACTTC; CDR3 protein: CASTIAGGLETQYF
J gene: TRBJ2-5; D gene: NA; V gene: TRBV28; clone size: many; CDR3 DNA: TGTGCCAGCAGTTTAGGGGACCTCCGGGAGACCCAGTACTTC; CDR3 protein: CASSLGDLRETQYF
J gene: TRBJ1-2; D gene: NA; V gene: TRBV5-1; clone size: NA; CDR3 DNA: TGCGCCAGCAGCGACCAGGGTGCCAACTATGGCTACACCTTC; CDR3 protein: CASSDQGANYGYTF
J gene: TRBJ2-3; D gene: NA; V gene: TRBV3-1; clone size: many; CDR3 DNA: TGTGCCAGCAGCCAAGAAAACCCAAATCGACCTGATACGCAGTATTTT; CDR3 protein: CASSQENPNRPDTQYF
J gene: TRBJ2-7; D gene: TRBD2; V gene: TRBV12-5; clone size: many; CDR3 DNA: TGTGCTAGTGGTTTGCCACTAGCGGGAGGGGGTTACGAGCAGTACTTC; CDR3 protein: CASGLPLAGGGYEQYF
J gene: TRBJ2-3; D gene: TRBD2; V gene: TRBV30; clone size: few; CDR3 DNA: TGTGCCGGACGACTAGCGGGAGGGCCCGGAGGCCAAGATACGCAGTATTTT; CDR3 protein: CAGRLAGGPGGQDTQYF
J gene: TRBJ2-3; D gene: TRBD1; V gene: TRBV29-1; clone size: many; CDR3 DNA: TGCAGCGTTGAACTGACAGGGGGTTATTTCCACGAGGCAGATACGCAGTATTTT; CDR3 protein: CSVELTGGYFHEADTQYF
J gene: TRBJ1-2; D gene: NA; V gene: TRBV11-2; clone size: NA; CDR3 DNA: TGTGCCAGCAGCCAAGCAAGAAACTATGGCTACACCTTC; CDR3 protein: CASSQARNYGYTF
J gene: TRBJ2-1; D gene: NA; V gene: TRBV7-9; clone size: many; CDR3 DNA: TGTGCCAGCAGCCCGGTACAGGGTGGTTCCTACAATGAGCAGTTCTTC; CDR3 protein: CASSPVQGGSYNEQFF
J gene: TRBJ1-6; D gene: TRBD1; V gene: TRBV5-5; clone size: few; CDR3 DNA: TGTGCCAGCAGCAGGACAGGGTCTAATTCACCCCTCCACTTT; CDR3 protein: CASSRTGSNSPLHF
J gene: TRBJ2-5; D gene: NA; V gene: TRBV20-1; clone size: few; CDR3 DNA: TGCAGTGCTAGACTCACGGGGGGCTTAGAGACCCAGTACTTC; CDR3 protein: CSARLTGGLETQYF
J gene: TRBJ2-2; D gene: NA; V gene: TRBV19; clone size: few; CDR3 DNA: TGTGCCAGTAGTATCACACTAGGGGGCACCGGGGAGCTGTTTTTT; CDR3 protein: CASSITLGGTGELFF
J gene: TRBJ2-1; D gene: NA; V gene: TRBV20-1; clone size: many; CDR3 DNA: TGCAGTGCTCCTAGGGATCAAACGTACAATGAGCAGTTCTTC; CDR3 protein: CSAPRDQTYNEQFF
J gene: TRBJ2-1; D gene: NA; V gene: TRBV3-1; clone size: many; CDR3 DNA: TGTGCCAGCAGCCTTGGCTCCGGGACCAGGGGGTTCTTC; CDR3 protein: CASSLGSGTRGFF
J gene: TRBJ2-1; D gene: TRBD2; V gene: TRBV5-1; clone size: few; CDR3 DNA: TGCGCCAGCAGCTTAACTAGCGGGAAAGGCGCCTACAATGAGCAGTTCTTC; CDR3 protein: CASSLTSGKGAYNEQFF
J gene: TRBJ1-5; D gene: NA; V gene: TRBV12-3/TRBV12-4; clone size: few; CDR3 DNA: TGTGCCAGCAGTTTAGAGGGCAGCTATAGCAATCAGCCCCAGCATTTT; CDR3 protein: CASSLEGSYSNQPQHF
J gene: TRBJ2-5; D gene: TRBD2; V gene: TRBV20-1; clone size: NA; CDR3 DNA: TGCAGTGCTAGAGTGAGCGGGAGGGCCGAAGAGACCCAGTACTTC; CDR3 protein: CSARVSGRAEETQYF
J gene: TRBJ2-5; D gene: NA; V gene: TRBV5-1; clone size: NA; CDR3 DNA: TGCGCCAGCAGCTTAAGACAGTGGGGGACTCAGTACTTC; CDR3 protein: CASSLRQWGTQYF
J gene: TRBJ1-1; D gene: NA; V gene: TRBV3-1; clone size: many; CDR3 DNA: TGTGCCAGCAGCCAAGTTGAGACTGAAGCTTTCTTT; CDR3 protein: CASSQVETEAFF
J gene: TRBJ2-7; D gene: TRBD1; V gene: TRBV20-1; clone size: few; CDR3 DNA: TGCAGTGCTAGAGCGTCTAGGACAGGGTCAAACGAGCAGTACTTC; CDR3 protein: CSARASRTGSNEQYF
J gene: TRBJ2-3; D gene: TRBD2; V gene: TRBV29-1; clone size: few; CDR3 DNA: TGCAGCGTTGCAGCGGGAGTAACCACAGATACGCAGTATTTT; CDR3 protein: CSVAAGVTTDTQYF
J gene: TRBJ2-7; D gene: TRBD2; V gene: TRBV7-9; clone size: many; CDR3 DNA: TGTGCCAGCAGCTTAGACCCCGCGGGAGGGCCCGGCGAGCAGTACTTC; CDR3 protein: CASSLDPAGGPGEQYF
J gene: TRBJ2-7; D gene: NA; V gene: TRBV5-1; clone size: many; CDR3 DNA: TGCGCCAGCAGCGACCCTAGCGCCTCCTACGAGCAGTACTTC; CDR3 protein: CASSDPSASYEQYF
J gene: TRBJ2-1; D gene: NA; V gene: TRBV20-1; clone size: many; CDR3 DNA: TGCAGTGTTCGAGAGTCCCGGGACTTGTACAATGAGCAGTTCTTC; CDR3 protein: CSVRESRDLYNEQFF
J gene: TRBJ2-7; D gene: NA; V gene: TRBV15; clone size: few; CDR3 DNA: TGTGCCACCAGCAGGTATTCTGACAGCTACTACGAGCAGTACTTC; CDR3 protein: CATSRYSDSYYEQYF
J gene: TRBJ2-3; D gene: TRBD2; V gene: TRBV20-1; clone size: many; CDR3 DNA: TGCAGTGCTAGCGCACTAGCGAAAGCAGATACGCAGTATTTT; CDR3 protein: CSASALAKADTQYF
J gene: TRBJ1-2; D gene: NA; V gene: TRBV6-1; clone size: many; CDR3 DNA: TGTGCCAGCAGTGAAAGAACGGGAGGCTACACCTTC; CDR3 protein: CASSERTGGYTF
J gene: TRBJ2-2; D gene: NA; V gene: TRBV28; clone size: NA; CDR3 DNA: TGTGCCAGCAGGCATAAGGTGGGCGGGAACACCGGGGAGCTGTTTTTT; CDR3 protein: CASRHKVGGNTGELFF